Below, one T cell receptor beta chain is given with its context. This entry is derived from a study of patients and donors after allogeneic stem cell transplantation. The V and J ends lost 5 bases and 0 bases, in that order; junction bases with no gene match: 14. This CDR3 has 18 residues. TCRdb itself ran the RT-PCR reads through MiXCR, one entry per CDR3 protein. The sample gives approximately 140,000 distinct CDR3 sequences, approximately 40% of which show up once; about 50% is in the top ten. The origin of this receptor is a human donor who was either an allogeneic HSCT recipient or a stem cell or donor lymphocyte infusion donor (not recorded which). It is not recorded whose cells these are; they may come from a transplant donor. The sample consisted of blood, either unsorted or a sorted T cell fraction (not recorded which). The chain links TRBV12-3 or TRBV12-4 to TRBJ2-3; 7 bases align to TRBD2. This CDR3 is CASSEAGVLTASTDTQYF. DNA of the CDR3: TGTGCCAGCAGTGAGGCGGGGGTCCTAACTGCTAGCACAGATACGCAGTATTTT.